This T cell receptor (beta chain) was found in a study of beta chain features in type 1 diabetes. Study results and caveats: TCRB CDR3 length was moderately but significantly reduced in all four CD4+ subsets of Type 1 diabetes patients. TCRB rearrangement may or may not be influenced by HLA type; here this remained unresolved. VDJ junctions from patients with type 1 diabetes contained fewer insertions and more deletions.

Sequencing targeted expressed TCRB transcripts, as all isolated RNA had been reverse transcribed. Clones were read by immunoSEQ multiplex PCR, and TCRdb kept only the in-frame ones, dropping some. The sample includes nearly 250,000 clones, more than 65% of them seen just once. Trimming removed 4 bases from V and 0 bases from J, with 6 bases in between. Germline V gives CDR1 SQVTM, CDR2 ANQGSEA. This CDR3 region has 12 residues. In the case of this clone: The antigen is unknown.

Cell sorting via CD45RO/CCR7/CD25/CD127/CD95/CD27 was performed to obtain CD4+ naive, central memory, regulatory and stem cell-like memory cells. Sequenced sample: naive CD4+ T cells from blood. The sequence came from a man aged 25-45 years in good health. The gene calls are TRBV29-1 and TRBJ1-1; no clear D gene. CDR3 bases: TGCAGCGTTGTAGTTATGAACACTGAAGCTTTCTTT. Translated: CSVVVMNTEAFF.